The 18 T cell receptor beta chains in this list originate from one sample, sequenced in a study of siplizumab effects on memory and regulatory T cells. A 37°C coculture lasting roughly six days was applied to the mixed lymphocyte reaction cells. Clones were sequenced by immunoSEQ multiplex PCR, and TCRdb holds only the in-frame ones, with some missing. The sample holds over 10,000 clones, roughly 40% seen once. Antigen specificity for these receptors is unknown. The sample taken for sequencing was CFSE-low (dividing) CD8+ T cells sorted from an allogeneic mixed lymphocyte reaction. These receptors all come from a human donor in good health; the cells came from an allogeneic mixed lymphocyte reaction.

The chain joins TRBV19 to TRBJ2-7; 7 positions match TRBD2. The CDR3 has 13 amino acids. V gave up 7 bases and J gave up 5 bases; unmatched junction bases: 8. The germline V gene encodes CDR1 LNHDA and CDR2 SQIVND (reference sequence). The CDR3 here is CASTPMGGDEQYF. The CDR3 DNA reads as TGTGCCAGTACCCCTATGGGGGGGGACGAGCAGTACTTC.

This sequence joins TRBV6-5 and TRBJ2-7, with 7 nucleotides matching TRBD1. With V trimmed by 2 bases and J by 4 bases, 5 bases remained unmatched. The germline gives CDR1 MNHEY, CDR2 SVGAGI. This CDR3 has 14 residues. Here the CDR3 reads CASSYGQGVYEQYF. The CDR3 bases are TGTGCCAGCAGTTACGGGCAGGGGGTATACGAGCAGTACTTC.

For the CDR3, the DNA is TGCGCCAGCAGCCAAGAGGGAAGCGAAAAACTGTTTTTT. Amino acids: CASSQEGSEKLFF. The chain employs TRBV4-3 and TRBJ1-4; D is undetermined. This CDR3 is built from 13 residues. CDR1 and CDR2 (germline): LGHNA, YSLEER. V gave up 0 bases and J gave up 8 bases, with 7 bases separating them.

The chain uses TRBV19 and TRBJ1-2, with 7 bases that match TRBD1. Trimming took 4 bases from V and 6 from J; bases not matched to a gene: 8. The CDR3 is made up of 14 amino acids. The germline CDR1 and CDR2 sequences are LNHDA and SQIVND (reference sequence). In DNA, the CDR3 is TGTGCCAGTAGTACAACGACAGGGTCGGATGGCTACACCTTC. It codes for CASSTTTGSDGYTF.

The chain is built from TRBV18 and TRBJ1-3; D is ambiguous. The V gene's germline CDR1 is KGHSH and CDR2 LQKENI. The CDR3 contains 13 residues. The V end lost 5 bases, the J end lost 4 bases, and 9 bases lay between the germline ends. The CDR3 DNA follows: TGTGCCAGCTCAACCAAAGGCGGAAACACCATATATTTT. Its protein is CASSTKGGNTIYF.

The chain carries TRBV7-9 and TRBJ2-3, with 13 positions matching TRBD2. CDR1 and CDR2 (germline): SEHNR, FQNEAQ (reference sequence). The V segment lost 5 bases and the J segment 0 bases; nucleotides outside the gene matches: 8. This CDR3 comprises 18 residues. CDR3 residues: CASSTTSGGDLSTDTQYF. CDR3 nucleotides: TGTGCCAGCAGCACTACTAGCGGGGGGGACCTTAGCACAGATACGCAGTATTTT.

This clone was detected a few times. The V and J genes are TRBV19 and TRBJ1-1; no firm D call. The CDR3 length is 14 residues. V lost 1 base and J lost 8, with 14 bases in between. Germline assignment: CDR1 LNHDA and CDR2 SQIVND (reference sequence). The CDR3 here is CASSIVLGPVEAFF. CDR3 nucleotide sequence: TGTGCCAGTAGTATAGTGTTAGGACCTGTAGAAGCTTTCTTT.

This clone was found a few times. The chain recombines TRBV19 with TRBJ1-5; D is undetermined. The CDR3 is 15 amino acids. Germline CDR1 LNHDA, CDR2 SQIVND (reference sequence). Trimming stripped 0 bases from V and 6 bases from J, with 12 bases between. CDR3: CASSIDPGSGQPQHF. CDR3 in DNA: TGTGCCAGTAGTATAGATCCGGGTTCGGGTCAGCCCCAGCATTTT.

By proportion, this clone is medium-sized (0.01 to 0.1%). The CDR3 protein is CASSLGQGAGNEQFF. Written as DNA, the CDR3 is TGCGCCAGCAGCTTAGGGCAGGGGGCAGGAAATGAGCAGTTCTTC. The genes are TRBV4-1 and TRBJ2-1; TRBD1 matches at 8 bases. The V gene end was trimmed by 5 bases and the J gene end by 7 bases; junction bases not matched to a gene: 10. Germline V gene lookup returns CDR1 MGHRA and CDR2 YSYEKL. This CDR3 is built from 15 residues.

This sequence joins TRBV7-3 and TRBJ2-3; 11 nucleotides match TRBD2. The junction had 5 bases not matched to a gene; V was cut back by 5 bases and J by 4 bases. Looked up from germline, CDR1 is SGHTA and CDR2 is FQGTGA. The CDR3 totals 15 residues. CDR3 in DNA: TGTGCCAGCAGCCATAGCGGGGGGGCATCAGATACGCAGTATTTT. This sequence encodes CASSHSGGASDTQYF.

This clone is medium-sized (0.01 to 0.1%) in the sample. The CDR3 nucleotides read TGCGCCAGCAGCGTTGGTCGGGCAACCGGGGAGCTGTTTTTT. It specifies CASSVGRATGELFF. The chain joins TRBV4-1 to TRBJ2-2; D unclear. Germline V CDR1 and CDR2: MGHRA, YSYEKL. This CDR3 is 14 amino acids long. Trimming took 5 bases from V and 5 from J, leaving 12 bases between them.

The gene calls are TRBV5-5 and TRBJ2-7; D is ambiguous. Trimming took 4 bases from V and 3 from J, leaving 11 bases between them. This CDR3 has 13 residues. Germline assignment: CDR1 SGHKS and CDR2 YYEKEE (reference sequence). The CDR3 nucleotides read TGTGCCAGCAGCCTAGGTTTGGGCTACGAGCAGTACTTC. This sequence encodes CASSLGLGYEQYF.

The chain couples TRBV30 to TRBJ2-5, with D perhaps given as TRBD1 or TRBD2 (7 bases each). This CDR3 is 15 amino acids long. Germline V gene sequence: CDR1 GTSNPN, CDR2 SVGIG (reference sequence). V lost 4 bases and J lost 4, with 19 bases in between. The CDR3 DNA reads TGTGCCTGGAACCCCGCAGGGGGGGGGCGAGAGACCCAGTACTTC. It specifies CAWNPAGGGRETQYF.

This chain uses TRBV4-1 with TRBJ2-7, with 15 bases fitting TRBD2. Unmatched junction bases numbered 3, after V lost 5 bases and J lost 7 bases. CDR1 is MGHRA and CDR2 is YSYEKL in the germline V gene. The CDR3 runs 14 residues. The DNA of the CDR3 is TGCGCCAGCAGCTTTGGACTAGCGGGGGGGGAGCAGTACTTC. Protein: CASSFGLAGGEQYF.

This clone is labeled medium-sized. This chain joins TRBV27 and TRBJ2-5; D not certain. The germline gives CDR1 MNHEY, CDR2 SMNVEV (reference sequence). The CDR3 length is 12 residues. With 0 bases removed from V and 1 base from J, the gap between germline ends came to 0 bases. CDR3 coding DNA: TGTGCCAGCAGTTTATCCCAAGAGACCCAGTACTTC. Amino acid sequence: CASSLSQETQYF.

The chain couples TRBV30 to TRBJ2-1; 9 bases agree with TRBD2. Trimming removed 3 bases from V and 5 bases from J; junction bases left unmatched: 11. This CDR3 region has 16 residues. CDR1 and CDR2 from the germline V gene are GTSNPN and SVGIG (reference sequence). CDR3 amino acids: CAWSGGMRGGDNEQFF. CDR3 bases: TGTGCCTGGAGCGGAGGTATGCGGGGGGGTGACAATGAGCAGTTCTTC.

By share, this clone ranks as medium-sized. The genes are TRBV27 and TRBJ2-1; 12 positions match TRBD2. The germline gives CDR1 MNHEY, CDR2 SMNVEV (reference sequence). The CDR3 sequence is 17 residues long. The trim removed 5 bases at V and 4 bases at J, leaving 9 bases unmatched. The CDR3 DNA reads TGTGCCAGCAGTATCCTCGGGACTAGCGGGTTATACAATGAGCAGTTCTTC. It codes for CASSILGTSGLYNEQFF.

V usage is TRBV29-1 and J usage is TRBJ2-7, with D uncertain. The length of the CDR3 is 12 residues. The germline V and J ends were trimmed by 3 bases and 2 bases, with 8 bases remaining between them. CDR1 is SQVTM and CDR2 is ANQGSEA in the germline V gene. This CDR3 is CSVEGLTYEQYF. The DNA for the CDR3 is TGCAGCGTTGAGGGCTTGACCTACGAGCAGTACTTC.